One sample yielded the 31 T cell receptor beta chains listed below, sequenced in a study of blood T cell repertoires in COVID-19. Measured with immunoSEQ multiplex PCR; TCRdb has only the in-frame clones, and not every one. The sample contains approximately 300,000 clones, nearly 90% of which appear only once. The specimen sequenced was PBMCs or T cells enriched from blood (not recorded which). The receptors here all came from a woman in her 30s who had recovered from COVID-19.

The V call is TRBV21-1, the J call TRBJ1-1; the table names TRBD1, a call not compared with the DNA. TRBV21-1 is deemed a pseudogene. The CDR3 sequence is 14 residues long. The DNA of the CDR3 is TGTGCCAGCACCGAAAAGGGGGAGAACACTGAAGCTTTCTTT. Its protein is CASTEKGENTEAFF.

The rearrangement joins TRBV19 to TRBJ2-5; D might be TRBD1 (6 bases). The CDR3 sequence is 15 residues long. Germline CDR1 reads LNHDA; CDR2 reads SQIVND (reference sequence). V was pared by 3 bases and J by 1 base, with 12 bases between. CDR3 sequence (DNA): TGTGCCAGTAGTATCCTTTTGGGGGCCCAAGAGACCCAGTACTTC. Its protein product is CASSILLGAQETQYF.

The chain employs TRBV12-3 or TRBV12-4 and TRBJ1-2; possibly TRBD1 for D (5 bases). This CDR3 comprises 13 residues. V was pared by 6 bases and J by 5 bases, with 13 bases between. In DNA, the CDR3 is TGTGCCAGCAGGAAAATGGCAGGGTATGGCTACACCTTC. Residues: CASRKMAGYGYTF.

The chain uses TRBV5-1 and TRBJ2-5; TRBD1 might be the D (6 bases). The germline gives CDR1 SGHRS, CDR2 YFSETQ. The CDR3 has 16 amino acids. Trimming removed 4 bases at V and 0 bases at J, with 16 bases between. CDR3 amino acids: CASSTGTPTYQETQYF. CDR3 sequence (DNA): TGCGCCAGCAGCACCGGGACACCGACCTACCAAGAGACCCAGTACTTC.

The V gene is TRBV6-1, the J gene TRBJ1-4, with 9 bases fitting TRBD1. Per germline, CDR1 MNHNS and CDR2 SASEGT. Trimming removed 4 bases from V and 6 bases from J; junction bases left unmatched: 9. The CDR3 totals 16 residues. CDR3 amino acids: CASSVNRDRADEKLFF. CDR3 sequence (DNA): TGTGCCAGCAGTGTGAACCGGGACAGGGCTGATGAAAAACTGTTTTTT.

J is TRBJ1-2 and V is TRBV7-9; D is ambiguous. V shed 0 bases and J shed 3 bases, with 14 bases lying between them. This CDR3 has 16 residues. The V gene's germline CDR1 is SEHNR and CDR2 FQNEAQ (reference sequence). The CDR3 region is CASSLAREVEDYGYTF. As DNA, the CDR3 is TGTGCCAGCAGCTTAGCCCGGGAGGTCGAGGACTATGGCTACACCTTC.

CDR3 nucleotides: TGCGCCAGCAGCCGGAAACCCGGGACTAGCGATGAGACCCAGTACTTC. Translated, it gives CASSRKPGTSDETQYF. This chain connects TRBV4-1 to TRBJ2-5; TRBD2 aligns across 10 bases. Germline CDR1 MGHRA, CDR2 YSYEKL. The junction had 10 bases not matched to a gene; V was cut back by 4 bases and J by 5 bases. The CDR3 runs to 16 residues.

The rearrangement links TRBV4-2 to TRBJ1-4; D gene uncertain. Trimming removed 0 bases from V and 6 bases from J, with 8 bases in between. Germline-derived CDR1 and CDR2 are LGHNA and YNFKEQ. This CDR3 spans 14 amino acids. The CDR3 spells CASSQERYDEKLFF. The CDR3 bases are TGTGCCAGCAGCCAAGAACGGTATGATGAAAAACTGTTTTTT.

The chain uses TRBV5-1 and TRBJ1-1; D is perhaps TRBD1 (6 bases). This CDR3 is built from 13 residues. V lost 6 bases to trimming and J lost 8 bases, with 17 bases between them. Germline V gives CDR1 SGHRS, CDR2 YFSETQ. Written as DNA, the CDR3 is TGCGCCAGCACCCAGATACAGGGATCCGAAGCTTTCTTT. Encoded protein: CASTQIQGSEAFF.

The rearrangement uses TRBV6-4 and TRBJ1-2; TRBD1 matches 10 bases. The CDR3 sequence is 14 residues long. The V segment lost 5 bases and the J segment 7 bases; nucleotides outside the gene matches: 7. CDR1 and CDR2 (germline): MRHNA, SNTAGT. The CDR3 region is CASSTDRGLGGYTF. Here the CDR3 DNA reads TGTGCCAGCAGTACAGACAGGGGGCTCGGTGGCTACACCTTC.

In DNA, the CDR3 is TGTGCCAGCAGTCCAACACCTACAGTTAACACTGAAGCTTTCTTT. This codes for CASSPTPTVNTEAFF. The chain recombines TRBV27 with TRBJ1-1; D gene ambiguous. The germline gives CDR1 MNHEY, CDR2 SMNVEV (reference sequence). This CDR3 has 15 amino acids. Trimming took off 5 bases at V and 2 bases at J, with 15 bases between the two ends.

The chain links TRBV27 to TRBJ2-7, with 9 bases that match TRBD1. V lost 4 bases and J lost 0; bases outside the gene matches: 10. The CDR3 contains 17 residues. CDR1 and CDR2 from the germline V gene are MNHEY and SMNVEV (reference sequence). The CDR3 DNA follows: TGTGCCAGCAGTTATCTAGGGGACAGGGCAATCTCCTACGAGCAGTACTTC. This codes for CASSYLGDRAISYEQYF.

The chain couples TRBV19 to TRBJ2-2; 7 bases agree with TRBD1. This CDR3 spans 19 amino acids. V lost 4 bases, J lost 3 bases, and 17 bases stayed unmatched. CDR1 and CDR2 (germline): LNHDA, SQIVND (reference sequence). CDR3 loop: CASSTQEKTTGWDTGELFF. In DNA form, the CDR3 reads TGTGCCAGTAGTACACAAGAGAAGACGACAGGGTGGGACACCGGGGAGCTGTTTTTT.

This clone was seen once. The rearrangement uses TRBV10-1 and TRBJ2-7; 11 nucleotides match TRBD2. The CDR3 is 19 amino acids. J gave up 6 bases and V 6 bases, and 22 bases lay outside the gene matches. In germline, CDR1 is WNHNN, CDR2 SYGVQD (reference sequence). The CDR3 DNA sequence: TGCGCCAGCAGCGCCTCAACTAGCGGGGGCGGAACGGGCCTCGGCGAGCAGTACTTC. Residues: CASSASTSGGGTGLGEQYF.

This sequence joins TRBV25-1 and TRBJ2-1; a weak D match, TRBD2 (6 bases). The V gene's germline CDR1 is MGHDK and CDR2 SYGVNS. The V end was cut by 1 base, the J end by 2 bases, with 9 bases between. This CDR3 is built from 15 residues. The CDR3 here is CASSESGGAYNEQFF. CDR3 DNA: TGTGCCAGCAGTGAATCTGGCGGGGCCTACAATGAGCAGTTCTTC.

The chain links TRBV27 to TRBJ2-7; 9 bases agree with TRBD1. The germline CDR1 and CDR2 sequences are MNHEY and SMNVEV (reference sequence). This CDR3 is built from 18 residues. V was pared by 5 bases and J by 5 bases, with 19 bases of the junction left unmatched. This CDR3 reads CASSQNTGTGFMFHEQYF. The DNA of the CDR3 is TGTGCCAGCAGTCAAAACACCGGGACAGGGTTTATGTTCCACGAGCAGTACTTC.

This chain uses TRBV6-5 with TRBJ1-2; weak D call: TRBD1 (6 bases). The CDR3 runs 13 residues. Germline loops: CDR1 MNHEY, CDR2 SVGAGI. V shed 1 base and J shed 8 bases, with 11 bases lying between them. As DNA, the CDR3 is TGTGCCAGCAGTTACTTCGGGGGGCACGGCTACACCTTC. Translating gives CASSYFGGHGYTF.

This chain links TRBV7-2 with TRBJ1-2; 7 bases match TRBD1. The CDR3 loop spans 14 amino acids. V lost 5 bases and J lost 7; bases outside the gene matches: 10. Germline V gene lookup returns CDR1 SGHTA and CDR2 FQGNSA. The CDR3, as DNA: TGTGCCAGCAGCCCGGGACAAAAGGGGGCTGGCTACACCTTC. It translates to CASSPGQKGAGYTF.

V and J are TRBV30 and TRBJ2-1, with a weak D call TRBD2 (5 bases). The germline V and J ends were trimmed by 0 bases and 16 bases, with 19 bases remaining between them. Per the germline V gene, CDR1 is GTSNPN and CDR2 is SVGIG (reference sequence). The CDR3 is 13 residues long. CDR3 nucleotide sequence: TGTGCCTGGAGTGTACGGGGAGCGGCCCTCCCTTTCTTC. This sequence encodes CAWSVRGAALPFF.

V gene TRBV4-1 combines with J gene TRBJ2-5; TRBD2 matches at 12 bases. The CDR3 spans 17 residues. J was trimmed by 5 bases and V by 0 bases; bases with no gene match: 7. Germline CDR1 and CDR2: MGHRA and YSYEKL. The CDR3 DNA follows: TGCGCCAGCAGCCAAGACCCGGGACTAGCGGGCAAGGAGACCCAGTACTTC. It encodes CASSQDPGLAGKETQYF.

The J gene is TRBJ1-2, the V gene TRBV3-1 (or the pseudogene TRBV3-2), with no clear D. The germline CDR1 and CDR2 sequences are LGHDT and YNNKEL (reference sequence). The CDR3 loop spans 12 amino acids. The V gene lost 0 bases and the J gene lost 8 bases, with 7 bases spanning the gap. The CDR3 loop is CASSQDSLGYTF. CDR3 DNA sequence: TGTGCCAGCAGCCAAGACAGTTTGGGCTACACCTTC.

The CDR3: CASSLDGGIYGYTF. The CDR3 DNA reads as TGTGCCAGCAGTTTAGACGGGGGAATCTATGGCTACACCTTC. This rearrangement joins TRBV27 to TRBJ1-2, with D possibly being TRBD1 (5 bases). Trimming took 2 bases from V and 4 from J, leaving 11 bases between them. The CDR3 loop spans 14 amino acids. CDR1 MNHEY and CDR2 SMNVEV come from the germline V gene (reference sequence).

The CDR3 region is CASSHTQGVFYEQYF. Here the CDR3 DNA reads TGTGCCAGCAGTCATACTCAGGGGGTATTCTACGAGCAGTACTTC. The V gene is TRBV28, the J gene TRBJ2-7; 7 bases agree with TRBD1. In germline, CDR1 is MDHEN, CDR2 SYDVKM. J gave up 3 bases and V 5 bases, and 10 bases lay outside the gene matches. CDR3 length: 15 amino acids.

The table lists this clone with a count of one. This sequence joins TRBV6-5 and TRBJ1-3; 8 nucleotides line up with TRBD1. The CDR3 consists of 14 residues. Trimming cost V 7 bases and J 2 bases; bases outside gene matches: 4. Germline CDR1 is MNHEY and CDR2 is SVGAGI. The CDR3 sequence: CASIQQGAGNTIYF. The CDR3 DNA sequence: TGTGCCAGCATTCAACAGGGGGCTGGAAACACCATATATTTT.

The chain employs TRBV7-9 and TRBJ2-3; unclear D gene. The V gene's germline CDR1 is SEHNR and CDR2 FQNEAQ (reference sequence). V was shortened by 6 bases and J by 6 bases, with 19 bases between the two germline ends. The CDR3 contains 15 residues. The CDR3 loop is CASRLNSVPWDTQYF. The CDR3 nucleotides read TGTGCCAGCAGACTAAATTCGGTACCCTGGGATACGCAGTATTTT.

The chain employs TRBV5-1 and TRBJ1-2; no reliable D call. Per germline, CDR1 SGHRS and CDR2 YFSETQ. This CDR3 is 15 amino acids long. V was trimmed by 3 bases and J by 5 bases, leaving 17 bases between them. CDR3 residues: CASSYSHVPEYGYTF. Here the CDR3 DNA reads TGCGCCAGCAGCTATAGCCACGTCCCAGAATATGGCTACACCTTC.

The V and J genes are TRBV14 and TRBJ2-2; 7 bases are shared with TRBD2. V was pared by 2 bases and J by 2 bases, with 5 bases of the junction left unmatched. The CDR3 is made up of 16 amino acids. Germline V gene sequence: CDR1 SGHDN, CDR2 FVKESK. CDR3 amino acids: CASSQLRLANTGELFF. CDR3 coding DNA: TGTGCCAGCAGCCAACTAAGACTAGCAAACACCGGGGAGCTGTTTTTT.

This rearrangement joins TRBV7-9 to TRBJ1-4, with a possible D match to TRBD1 (5 bases). The CDR3 has 14 amino acids. Germline CDR1 reads SEHNR; CDR2 reads FQNEAQ (reference sequence). V was trimmed by 7 bases and J by 8 bases, leaving 17 bases between them. This CDR3 reads CASMGQGMIEKLFF. CDR3 coding DNA: TGTGCCAGCATGGGTCAGGGTATGATCGAAAAACTGTTTTTT.

This chain uses TRBV6-2 or TRBV6-3 with TRBJ2-1, with TRBD2 matching 8 bases. Germline lookup yields CDR1 MNHEY and CDR2 SVGEGT. The V gene end was trimmed by 2 bases and the J gene end by 7 bases; junction bases not matched to a gene: 10. The CDR3 length is 16 residues. As DNA, the CDR3 is TGTGCCAGCAGTTACCCAAGTGTGATAGCGGGAAATGAGCAGTTCTTC. Translation gives CASSYPSVIAGNEQFF.

The chain combines TRBV5-1 with TRBJ2-2; 12 bases agree with TRBD1. The CDR3 totals 17 residues. Germline values: CDR1 SGHRS, CDR2 YFSETQ. Trimming took 2 bases from V and 8 from J; bases not matched to a gene: 10. CDR3: CASSLNPGQGAFGELFF. The DNA of the CDR3 is TGCGCCAGCAGCTTAAACCCGGGACAGGGGGCTTTTGGGGAGCTGTTTTTT.

The chain has TRBV6-6 and TRBJ2-1, with D tentatively TRBD1 (8 bases). The CDR3 extends over 19 amino acids. Germline assignment: CDR1 MNHNY and CDR2 SVGAGI (reference sequence). V dropped 5 bases and J dropped 6 bases, with 29 bases sitting between them. The CDR3 DNA follows: TGTGCCAGCAGTCTCCGGGAGGCAGGGGGCTGGGGGGAGCTCAATGAGCAGTTCTTC. This codes for CASSLREAGGWGELNEQFF.